These 17 T cell receptor beta chains share one sample of origin, sequenced in a study of blood T cells in healthy people across ages. Alongside a J-beta primer mix, a sample-barcoded 5' primer served in a second PCR lasting about 7 to 12 cycles. In TCRdb, the 5' RACE reads were re-called with MiXCR into one record per CDR3 protein. The sample includes about 1.1 million distinct CDR3 sequences, roughly two fifths of them seen just once. The sequencing sample was made of blood. These receptors were collected from a man between 18 and 35 years old in good health.

The rearrangement links TRBV29-1 to TRBJ1-4; possible D gene TRBD1, 6 bases. CDR1 is SQVTM and CDR2 is ANQGSEA in the germline V gene. Trimming removed 4 bases from V and 8 bases from J, with 17 bases in between. The CDR3 is made up of 14 amino acids. In DNA form, the CDR3 reads TGCAGCGTTGGTGGAGGGGGAGCAGACGAAAAACTGTTTTTT. This gives the protein CSVGGGGADEKLFF. The full variable domain, rest sourced from reference TRBV29-1 and TRBJ1-4, is SAVISQKPSRDICQRGTSLTIQCQVDSQVTMMFWYRQQPGQSLTLIATANQGSEATYESGFVIDKFPISRPNLTFSTLTVSNMSPEDSSIYLCSVGGGGADEKLFFGSGTQLSVL.

V and J are TRBV6-6 and TRBJ1-6, with 7 nucleotides matching TRBD1. Germline lookup yields CDR1 MNHNY and CDR2 SVGAGI (reference sequence). The CDR3 spans 17 residues. With V trimmed by 7 bases and J by 0 bases, 9 bases remained unmatched. CDR3 sequence reads: CASTTRDSDSYNSPLHF. The CDR3, as DNA: TGTGCCAGCACCACCCGGGACAGTGACTCCTATAATTCACCCCTCCACTTT.

The chain employs TRBV3-1 and TRBJ1-1, with D unresolved. The ends were cut back, 0 bases at V and 5 bases at J, with 7 bases in the middle. CDR1 and CDR2 (germline): LGHDT, YNNKEL (reference sequence). The CDR3 contains 13 residues. This CDR3 reads CASSQDRWTEAFF. The CDR3 DNA sequence: TGTGCCAGCAGCCAAGACCGTTGGACTGAAGCTTTCTTT.

The chain has TRBV7-3 and TRBJ2-1; weak D call: TRBD1 (6 bases). The length of the CDR3 is 15 residues. Trimming took 5 bases from V and 8 from J, leaving 19 bases between them. CDR1 and CDR2 (germline): SGHTA, FQGTGA. The DNA for the CDR3 is TGTGCCAGCAGCCCAGGGACACAACCTTGGGATGAGCAGTTCTTC. It specifies CASSPGTQPWDEQFF.

The rearrangement joins TRBV2 to TRBJ2-1; 7 bases map to TRBD2. After removal of 6 bases from V and 3 bases from J, the junction contained 8 bases not matched to a gene. This CDR3 has 15 amino acids. Germline V gene sequence: CDR1 SNHLY, CDR2 FYNNEI. The CDR3: CASRPPGLLYNEQFF. CDR3 in DNA: TGTGCCAGCAGACCCCCGGGACTACTCTACAATGAGCAGTTCTTC.

V is TRBV20-1 and J is TRBJ2-5; no clear D. Trimming took 0 bases from V and 2 from J, leaving 10 bases between them. Germline CDR1 and CDR2: DFQATT and SNEGSKA (reference sequence). CDR3 length: 14 residues. CDR3 amino acids: CSARDGRAQETQYF. CDR3 DNA: TGCAGTGCTAGAGACGGACGCGCGCAAGAGACCCAGTACTTC.

As regards this clonotype: A read error may explain this, as a much larger clone is one base away. CDR3 sequence reads: CSAGRGPYNEQFF. CDR3 DNA: TGCAGTGCCGGACGGGGACCCTACAATGAGCAGTTCTTC. This chain uses TRBV20-1 with TRBJ2-1; the D call may be TRBD1 or TRBD2 (5 bases each). V lost 6 bases, J lost 2 bases, and 11 bases lay in between. There are 13 residues in the CDR3. Germline assignment: CDR1 DFQATT and CDR2 SNEGSKA (reference sequence).

This clonotype was found many times. The rearrangement uses TRBV12-3 or TRBV12-4 and TRBJ1-6; D is unresolved. The V and J ends lost 6 bases and 6 bases respectively, with 3 bases between them. The CDR3 sequence is 11 residues long. The chain's CDR3 is CASSRNSPLHF. In nucleotides, the CDR3 is TGTGCCAGCAGCCGTAATTCACCCCTCCACTTT.

This chain connects TRBV4-3 to TRBJ1-4; no reliable D call. CDR3 size: 14 residues. CDR1 LGHNA and CDR2 YSLEER come from the germline V gene. V was pared by 3 bases and J by 8 bases, with 13 bases between. For the CDR3, the DNA is TGCGCCAGCAGCCAGCCCTCCGGGATCGAAAAACTGTTTTTT. It specifies CASSQPSGIEKLFF.

This clonotype was detected only a few times. The chain joins TRBV3-1 to TRBJ2-1, with D possibly matching TRBD1 (5 bases). Trimming pared 3 bases from V and 6 bases from J, leaving 12 bases between. The CDR3 extends over 14 amino acids. From germline, CDR1 is LGHDT and CDR2 YNNKEL (reference sequence). The CDR3 DNA is TGTGCCAGCAGCCACTCCACAGGTTCCAATGAGCAGTTCTTC. Amino acid sequence: CASSHSTGSNEQFF.

The chain employs TRBV20-1 and TRBJ2-3; 9 bases match TRBD2. V trimming: 5 bases; J trimming: 5 bases; junction bases outside the gene matches: 14. CDR1 is DFQATT, CDR2 SNEGSKA, per germline (reference sequence). The CDR3 extends over 16 amino acids. Here the CDR3 reads CSAATGSSGVGDTQYF. CDR3 nucleotide sequence: TGCAGTGCTGCCACTGGGTCTAGCGGGGTCGGAGATACGCAGTATTTT.

This chain connects TRBV6-2 or TRBV6-3 to TRBJ2-3; 11 bases are a match to TRBD2. The germline V gene has CDR1 MNHEY and CDR2 SVGEGT. The CDR3 extends over 16 amino acids. V lost 5 bases to trimming and J lost 5 bases; unmatched junction nucleotides: 9. CDR3 residues: CASSGGGLAALDTQYF. CDR3 DNA: TGTGCCAGCAGTGGGGGGGGACTAGCGGCGTTAGATACGCAGTATTTT.

The V and J genes are TRBV14 and TRBJ2-2, with D hard to call. There are 14 residues in the CDR3. Germline lookup yields CDR1 SGHDN and CDR2 FVKESK. V dropped 1 base and J dropped 5 bases, with 8 bases sitting between them. The CDR3 region has the DNA TGTGCCAGCAGCCAAGTGGTTAAGACCGGGGAGCTGTTTTTT. Translation gives CASSQVVKTGELFF.

This clonotype was detected only a few times. The genes are TRBV5-1 and TRBJ2-1; D is uncertain. The CDR3 has 19 residues. Germline CDR1 SGHRS, CDR2 YFSETQ. V dropped 6 bases and J dropped 0 bases, with 25 bases sitting between them. CDR3 DNA: TGCGCCAGCATCGCGCTCGACTTCCCCTTATTTAGCTCCTACAATGAGCAGTTCTTC. Protein: CASIALDFPLFSSYNEQFF.

The V gene is TRBV3-1, the J gene TRBJ2-1; D gene uncertain. Trimming removed 3 bases at V and 7 bases at J, with 10 bases between. Germline CDR1 reads LGHDT; CDR2 reads YNNKEL (reference sequence). This CDR3 has 13 amino acids. This CDR3 reads CASSHGRSNEQFF. The CDR3 DNA sequence: TGTGCCAGCAGCCATGGAAGAAGTAATGAGCAGTTCTTC.

This clonotype has only a few counts. CDR3: CSGENGGYEQYF. The CDR3 DNA follows: TGCAGTGGGGAGAACGGGGGCTACGAGCAGTACTTC. The chain recombines TRBV20-1 with TRBJ2-7; the D gene is possibly TRBD2 (6 bases). Trimming removed 7 bases at V and 3 bases at J, with 13 bases between. CDR1 is DFQATT, CDR2 SNEGSKA, per germline (reference sequence). The CDR3 is made up of 12 amino acids.

The chain links TRBV20-1 to TRBJ1-2; tentative D call: TRBD1 (6 bases). This CDR3 has 17 residues. Germline loops: CDR1 DFQATT, CDR2 SNEGSKA (reference sequence). The V gene lost 6 bases and the J gene lost 4 bases, with 27 bases spanning the gap. The CDR3 DNA reads as TGCAGTGCCCTTTCAGAAGACAGGAGGCAAGGAGGCTATGGCTACACCTTC. Amino acid sequence: CSALSEDRRQGGYGYTF.